Listed here is a single T cell receptor beta chain. Its target is not known. This entry comes from a study of T cell responses to AZD1222 COVID-19 vaccine. General study points: Donor demographics were predominantly white British with a female majority; clonal diversity may be underestimated. Repertoires were obtained only post-peak T cell response.

TCRdb's copy holds only in-frame clones and misses some; the assay was immunoSEQ multiplex PCR. The profile covers more than 150,000 clones, with around 90% appearing a single time and under 6.5% taken by the ten largest. The germline V gene encodes CDR1 MRHNA and CDR2 SNTAGT. V lost 0 bases to trimming and J lost 0 bases, with 6 bases between them. There are 16 residues in the CDR3. This receptor was identified in an adult in good health. This material consisted of peripheral blood, taken on day 0 of AZD1222 vaccination. The chain employs TRBV6-4 and TRBJ2-6, with unresolved D. The CDR3 spells CASSDSRSSGANVLTF. The CDR3 DNA sequence: TGTGCCAGCAGTGACTCGAGAAGCTCTGGGGCCAACGTCCTGACTTTC.